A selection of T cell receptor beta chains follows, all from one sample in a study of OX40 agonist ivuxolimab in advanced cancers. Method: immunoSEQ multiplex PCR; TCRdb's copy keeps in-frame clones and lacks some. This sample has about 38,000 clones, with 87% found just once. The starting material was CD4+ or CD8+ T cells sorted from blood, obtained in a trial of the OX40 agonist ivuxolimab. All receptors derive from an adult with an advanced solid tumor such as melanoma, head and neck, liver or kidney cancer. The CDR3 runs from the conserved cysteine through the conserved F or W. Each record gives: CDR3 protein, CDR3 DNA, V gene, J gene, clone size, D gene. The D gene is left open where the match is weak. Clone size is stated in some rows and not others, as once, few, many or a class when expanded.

CDR3: CASKGTSGYNEQFF; DNA: TGTGCCAGCAAAGGGACTAGCGGCTACAATGAGCAGTTCTTC; V: TRBV6-5; J: TRBJ2-1; size: once; D: TRBD2
CDR3: CASSLIQPNEKLFF; DNA: TGTGCCAGCAGTTTGATACAGCCGAATGAAAAACTGTTTTTT; V: TRBV28; J: TRBJ1-4; size: .; D: .
CDR3: CASSNRVHQPQHF; DNA: TGTGCCAGCTCAAATCGGGTGCATCAGCCCCAGCATTTT; V: TRBV25-1; J: TRBJ1-5; size: .; D: .
CDR3: CASSPNRLANYGYTF; DNA: TGTGCCAGCAGTCCCAACAGGCTCGCTAACTATGGCTACACCTTC; V: TRBV6-6; J: TRBJ1-2; size: .; D: .
CDR3: CASIQGPVYTEAFF; DNA: TGTGCCAGTATTCAGGGGCCGGTGTACACTGAAGCTTTCTTT; V: TRBV19; J: TRBJ1-1; size: .; D: .
CDR3: CASSLLGGAGMNTEAFF; DNA: TGTGCCAGCAGCCTACTTGGCGGGGCCGGCATGAACACTGAAGCTTTCTTT; V: TRBV5-6; J: TRBJ1-1; size: .; D: .
CDR3: CASSQGSGQYSNQPQHF; DNA: TGCGCCAGCAGCCAAGGATCGGGACAGTATAGCAATCAGCCCCAGCATTTT; V: TRBV4-1; J: TRBJ1-5; size: .; D: TRBD1
CDR3: CASSQQGLNQPQHF; DNA: TGTGCCAGCAGCCAACAGGGGCTCAATCAGCCCCAGCATTTT; V: TRBV5-8; J: TRBJ1-5; size: .; D: TRBD1
CDR3: CASSSGVGDTQYF; DNA: TGCGCCAGCAGCTCTGGGGTAGGGGATACGCAGTATTTT; V: TRBV5-1; J: TRBJ2-3; size: .; D: .
CDR3: CASSLRGSGANVLTF; DNA: TGTGCCAGCAGCTTAAGAGGGTCCGGGGCCAACGTCCTGACTTTC; V: TRBV7-3; J: TRBJ2-6; size: .; D: .
CDR3: CTSRDRGATNSPLHF; DNA: TGTACCAGCAGGGACCGGGGGGCGACTAATTCACCCCTCCACTTT; V: TRBV28; J: TRBJ1-6; size: .; D: .
CDR3: CASSAGLAGVTYEQYF; DNA: TGTGCCAGCAGTGCCGGACTAGCGGGAGTGACCTACGAGCAGTACTTC; V: TRBV6-7; J: TRBJ2-7; size: .; D: TRBD2
CDR3: CASSLSGRASKNIQYF; DNA: TGTGCCAGCAGTTTAAGCGGGAGGGCCTCCAAAAACATTCAGTACTTC; V: TRBV6-5; J: TRBJ2-4; size: once; D: TRBD2
CDR3: CASSLNMGGGRNSPLHF; DNA: TGTGCCAGCAGCTTAAATATGGGGGGCGGACGTAATTCACCCCTCCACTTT; V: TRBV11-2; J: TRBJ1-6; size: once; D: .
CDR3: CASRAGGFGNTIYF; DNA: TGTGCCAGCAGGGCCGGAGGGTTCGGAAACACCATATATTTT; V: TRBV5-5; J: TRBJ1-3; size: .; D: .
CDR3: CASTQQGRSYEQYF; DNA: TGTGCCAGCACCCAACAGGGTAGGTCCTACGAGCAGTACTTC; V: TRBV7-9; J: TRBJ2-7; size: .; D: .
CDR3: CAKWAEKLFF; DNA: TGTGCCAAATGGGCTGAAAAACTGTTTTTT; V: TRBV25-1; J: TRBJ1-4; size: .; D: .
CDR3: CATSSSQRSQETQYF; DNA: TGTGCCACCAGCAGCTCACAGCGAAGCCAAGAGACCCAGTACTTC; V: TRBV15; J: TRBJ2-5; size: .; D: .
CDR3: CASSSGLAGGYQETQYF; DNA: TGCGCCAGCAGCTCCGGACTAGCGGGAGGGTACCAAGAGACCCAGTACTTC; V: TRBV5-1; J: TRBJ2-5; size: .; D: TRBD2
CDR3: CASSFVASADTQYF; DNA: TGTGCCAGCAGCTTTGTAGCGAGCGCTGATACGCAGTATTTT; V: TRBV7-8; J: TRBJ2-3; size: .; D: .
CDR3: CASTSGLASYEQYF; DNA: TGTGCCAGCACCTCGGGACTAGCGTCTTACGAGCAGTACTTC; V: TRBV6-1; J: TRBJ2-7; size: .; D: TRBD2
CDR3: CASSVAGGQGYHEQYF; DNA: TGTGCCAGCAGCGTAGCTGGAGGACAGGGTTATCACGAGCAGTACTTC; V: TRBV9; J: TRBJ2-7; size: .; D: TRBD1
CDR3: CASSLRQAQETQYF; DNA: TGTGCCAGCAGCCTCCGACAGGCCCAAGAGACCCAGTACTTC; V: TRBV7-9; J: TRBJ2-5; size: .; D: .
CDR3: CASSVGAGGAEAFF; DNA: TGTGCCAGCAGTGTAGGGGCCGGGGGGGCTGAAGCTTTCTTT; V: TRBV6-1; J: TRBJ1-1; size: .; D: .
CDR3: CASSVSTGRNQPQHF; DNA: TGCGCCAGCAGCGTCTCGACAGGCCGAAATCAGCCCCAGCATTTT; V: TRBV5-1; J: TRBJ1-5; size: once; D: .
CDR3: CASSWGQVNYGYTF; DNA: TGTGCCAGCAGTTGGGGACAGGTGAACTATGGCTACACCTTC; V: TRBV28; J: TRBJ1-2; size: once; D: TRBD1
CDR3: CASSLTEGVGTQYF; DNA: TGTGCCAGCAGCTTAACGGAAGGGGTCGGTACGCAGTATTTT; V: TRBV7-3; J: TRBJ2-3; size: .; D: .
CDR3: CASSESLGTSGANVLTF; DNA: TGCGCCAGCAGTGAGTCGTTGGGTACCTCTGGGGCCAACGTCCTGACTTTC; V: TRBV10-1; J: TRBJ2-6; size: .; D: .
CDR3: CASSPSGNYGYTF; DNA: TGTGCCAGCAGCCCCTCGGGGAACTATGGCTACACCTTC; V: TRBV9; J: TRBJ1-2; size: .; D: .
CDR3: CASSYLRNTEAFF; DNA: TGTGCCAGCAGTTACTTGCGGAACACTGAAGCTTTCTTT; V: TRBV6-6; J: TRBJ1-1; size: .; D: .
CDR3: CASSRQGENIQYF; DNA: TGTGCCAGCAGCCGACAGGGGGAGAACATTCAGTACTTC; V: TRBV5-4; J: TRBJ2-4; size: .; D: TRBD1
CDR3: CSHTPYETQYF; DNA: TGCAGCCATACCCCTTACGAGACCCAGTACTTC; V: TRBV29-1; J: TRBJ2-5; size: .; D: .
CDR3: CASSLDSIGNTIYF; DNA: TGTGCCAGCAGCCTAGACAGCATCGGAAACACCATATATTTT; V: TRBV6-1; J: TRBJ1-3; size: .; D: .
CDR3: CASSFGGYGYTF; DNA: TGTGCCAGCAGCTTCGGTGGCTATGGCTACACCTTC; V: TRBV7-8; J: TRBJ1-2; size: few; D: .
CDR3: CASSQQGYGYTF; DNA: TGTGCCAGCAGTCAGCAGGGTTATGGCTACACCTTC; V: TRBV6-4; J: TRBJ1-2; size: few; D: .
CDR3: CASSSPSSYNEQFF; DNA: TGTGCCAGCAGCTCCCCAAGCTCCTACAATGAGCAGTTCTTC; V: TRBV7-8; J: TRBJ2-1; size: .; D: .
CDR3: CASRGESHTGELFF; DNA: TGCGCCAGCAGGGGGGAGTCGCACACCGGGGAGCTGTTTTTT; V: TRBV5-1; J: TRBJ2-2; size: .; D: .
CDR3: CSVEYNEQFF; DNA: TGCAGCGTTGAATACAATGAGCAGTTCTTC; V: TRBV29-1; J: TRBJ2-1; size: .; D: .
CDR3: CASSLKHEGRQYF; DNA: TGTGCCAGCAGTTTGAAACACGAGGGTCGGCAGTACTTC; V: TRBV28; J: TRBJ2-7; size: .; D: .
CDR3: CASSTRTSLTGELFF; DNA: TGTGCCAGCAGTACACGGACTAGCCTCACCGGGGAGCTGTTTTTT; V: TRBV6-5; J: TRBJ2-2; size: .; D: TRBD2
CDR3: CASSYGGGAKTQYF; DNA: TGTGCCAGCAGTTACGGCGGGGGGGCGAAGACCCAGTACTTC; V: TRBV6-5; J: TRBJ2-5; size: .; D: TRBD2
CDR3: CASSSNKANYGYTF; DNA: TGTGCCAGCAGTAGTAACAAAGCTAACTATGGCTACACCTTC; V: TRBV6-5; J: TRBJ1-2; size: .; D: .
CDR3: CASSRGLAGRTGELFF; DNA: TGTGCCAGCAGTCGAGGACTAGCGGGACGGACCGGGGAGCTGTTTTTT; V: TRBV11-2; J: TRBJ2-2; size: .; D: TRBD2
CDR3: CADRALVRGEQYF; DNA: TGTGCCGACCGGGCTTTAGTGCGGGGCGAGCAGTACTTC; V: TRBV6-1; J: TRBJ2-7; size: .; D: .
CDR3: CASSSREGSSYEQYF; DNA: TGTGCCAGCAGCTCCCGTGAAGGGAGCTCCTACGAGCAGTACTTC; V: TRBV7-8; J: TRBJ2-7; size: .; D: .
CDR3: CASSPAGRNTGELFF; DNA: TGTGCCAGCAGTCCCGCGGGGAGGAACACCGGGGAGCTGTTTTTT; V: TRBV27; J: TRBJ2-2; size: .; D: .
CDR3: CASQLAGGWNEQYF; DNA: TGCGCCAGCCAATTAGCGGGAGGGTGGAACGAGCAGTACTTC; V: TRBV5-1; J: TRBJ2-7; size: .; D: TRBD2
CDR3: CASSKSLRGGYGTEAFF; DNA: TGTGCCAGCAGCAAATCTCTCCGGGGAGGATACGGCACTGAAGCTTTCTTT; V: TRBV21-1; J: TRBJ1-1; size: .; D: .
CDR3: CSVATARADVYGYTF; DNA: TGCAGCGTCGCAACCGCCCGCGCAGACGTCTATGGCTACACCTTC; V: TRBV29-1; J: TRBJ1-2; size: .; D: .
CDR3: CASSAEAALGNTIYF; DNA: TGTGCCAGCAGTGCTGAGGCCGCGCTTGGAAACACCATATATTTT; V: TRBV2; J: TRBJ1-3; size: .; D: .
CDR3: CASSEVYRCNQPQHF; DNA: TGTGCCAGCAGTGAGGTCTACAGGTGCAATCAGCCCCAGCATTTT; V: TRBV6-4; J: TRBJ1-5; size: .; D: .
CDR3: CASSDGGVGHGTDTQYF; DNA: TGTGCCAGCAGTGACGGGGGAGTCGGACACGGCACAGATACGCAGTATTTT; V: TRBV6-1; J: TRBJ2-3; size: .; D: .
CDR3: CATSLPVLGRQANYGYTF; DNA: TGTGCCACCAGCCTCCCCGTGCTCGGACGGCAAGCTAACTATGGCTACACCTTC; V: TRBV15; J: TRBJ1-2; size: .; D: .
CDR3: CASSPGTGATEAFF; DNA: TGTGCCAGCAGCCCCGGGACAGGGGCAACTGAAGCTTTCTTT; V: TRBV7-3; J: TRBJ1-1; size: .; D: TRBD1
CDR3: CASKGGADEQFF; DNA: TGTGCCAGCAAGGGCGGAGCGGATGAGCAGTTCTTC; V: TRBV2; J: TRBJ2-1; size: .; D: .
CDR3: CASPHRRSNQPQHF; DNA: TGTGCCAGTCCCCACAGGCGTAGCAATCAGCCCCAGCATTTT; V: TRBV5-3; J: TRBJ1-5; size: .; D: .
CDR3: CASSLGLASYNEQFF; DNA: TGTGCCAGCAGCCTAGGACTAGCGAGCTACAATGAGCAGTTCTTC; V: TRBV7-9; J: TRBJ2-1; size: .; D: TRBD2
CDR3: CAISGQGGDGYTF; DNA: TGTGCCATCAGCGGACAGGGCGGAGATGGCTACACCTTC; V: TRBV10-3; J: TRBJ1-2; size: .; D: TRBD1